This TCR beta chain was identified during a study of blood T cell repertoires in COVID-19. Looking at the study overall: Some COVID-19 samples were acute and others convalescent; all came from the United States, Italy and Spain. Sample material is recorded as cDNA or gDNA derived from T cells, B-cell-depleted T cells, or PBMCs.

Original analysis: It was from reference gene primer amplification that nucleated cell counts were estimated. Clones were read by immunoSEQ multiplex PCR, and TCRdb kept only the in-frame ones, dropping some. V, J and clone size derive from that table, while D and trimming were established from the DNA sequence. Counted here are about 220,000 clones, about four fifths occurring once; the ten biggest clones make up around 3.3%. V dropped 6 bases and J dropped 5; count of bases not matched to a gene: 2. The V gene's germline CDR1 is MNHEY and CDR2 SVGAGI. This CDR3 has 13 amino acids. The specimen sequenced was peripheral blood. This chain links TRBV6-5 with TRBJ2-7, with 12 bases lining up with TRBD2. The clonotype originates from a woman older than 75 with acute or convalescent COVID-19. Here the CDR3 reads CASSRTSGDEQYF. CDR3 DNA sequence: TGTGCCAGCAGCCGGACTAGCGGGGACGAGCAGTACTTC.